The present T cell receptor beta chain was sequenced within a study of T cells in Graves' hyperthyroidism and ophthalmopathy. Researchers took RNA transcripts and amplified the TCR beta CDR3 regions from them. The TCR CDR3 was amplified in a first-round RT-PCR using the HTBI primer set. Via MiXCR, TCRdb re-called the multiplex PCR reads, giving one row per CDR3 protein. The sample yields hundreds of thousands of distinct CDR3 sequences, approximately 15% seen once. The study defined stable Graves' hyperthyroidism as no ophthalmopathy progression within 18 months. The V end lost 3 bases, the J end lost 5 bases, and 17 bases lay between the germline ends. Germline V gene lookup returns CDR1 KGHSH and CDR2 LQKENI. The CDR3 consists of 16 residues.

Sequenced material: blood. The V gene is TRBV18, the J gene TRBJ2-1; D remains unclear. This receptor was identified in a woman aged 18-35 years with Graves' hyperthyroidism. The CDR3 nucleotides read TGTGCCAGCTCACCCCTTAATTTAGTAGGGAACAATGAGCAGTTCTTC. Encoded protein: CASSPLNLVGNNEQFF.